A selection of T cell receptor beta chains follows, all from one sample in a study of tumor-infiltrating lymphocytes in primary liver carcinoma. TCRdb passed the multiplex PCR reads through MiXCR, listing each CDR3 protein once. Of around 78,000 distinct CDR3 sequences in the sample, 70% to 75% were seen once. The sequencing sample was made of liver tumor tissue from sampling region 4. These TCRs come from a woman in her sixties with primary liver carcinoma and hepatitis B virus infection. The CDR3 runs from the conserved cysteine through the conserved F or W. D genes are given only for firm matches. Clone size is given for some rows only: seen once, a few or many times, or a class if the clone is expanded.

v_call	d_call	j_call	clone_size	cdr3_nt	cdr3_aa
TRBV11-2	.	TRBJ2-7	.	TGTGCCAGGAGCTCTACCGGTAGAATCTACGAGCAGTACTTC	CARSSTGRIYEQYF
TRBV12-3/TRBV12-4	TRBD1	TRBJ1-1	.	TGTGCCGGCAGAAGGACAGGGGACAGTGAAGCTTTCTTT	CAGRRTGDSEAFF
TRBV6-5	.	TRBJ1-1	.	TGTGCCAGCACTATAAGACCGGGACATCCGAACACCGAAGCTCTATTT	CASTIRPGHPNTEALF
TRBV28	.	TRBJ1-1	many	TGTGCCAGCAGTGTGACGGTGAACACTGAAGCTTTCTTT	CASSVTVNTEAFF
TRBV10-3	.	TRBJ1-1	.	TGTGCCATCAGTTTACATGGGTTGAACACTGAAGCTTTCTTT	CAISLHGLNTEAFF
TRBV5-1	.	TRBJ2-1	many	TGCGCCAGCACGGAAAGCTCCTACAATGAGCAGTTCTTC	CASTESSYNEQFF
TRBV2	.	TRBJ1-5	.	TGTGCCAGTTCTGAGGGCGGGATTTCGCCCCAGCATTTT	CASSEGGISPQHF
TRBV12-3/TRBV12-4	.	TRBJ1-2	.	TGTGCTAGCAGCCTCGCGGGCTATGACTACACCTTC	CASSLAGYDYTF
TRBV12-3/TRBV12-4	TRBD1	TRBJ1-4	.	TGTACCAGCAGCCTCCTGCAGGGGGATGAAAAACTGTTTTTT	CTSSLLQGDEKLFF
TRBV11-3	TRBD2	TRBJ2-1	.	TGTGCCAGCTGCTTATCCGGGACTAGCGTCGGTGAACAGTTCTTC	CASCLSGTSVGEQFF
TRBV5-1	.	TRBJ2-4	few	TGCGCCAGCAGCCCAACATTGACCGCGGGCATTCAGTACTTC	CASSPTLTAGIQYF
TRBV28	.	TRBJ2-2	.	TGTGCCAGCAGTTTTGCTCATGTGAACACCGGGGAGCTGTCTTTT	CASSFAHVNTGELSF
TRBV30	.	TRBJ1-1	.	TGTGCCTGGAGCCGAATCAGGGTGTCTGAAGCTTTCTTT	CAWSRIRVSEAFF
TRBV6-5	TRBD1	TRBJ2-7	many	TGTGCCAGCAGTACCCCCCGGGACAGCCGCTACGAGCAGTACTTC	CASSTPRDSRYEQYF
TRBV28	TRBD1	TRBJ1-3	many	TGTGCCAGCAGGGACGTGTCCGGGACAGGGGGAAACACCATATATTTT	CASRDVSGTGGNTIYF
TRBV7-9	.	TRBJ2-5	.	TGTGCCAACAGCCCCCGGACTAACGGGAACCAAGAGACCCGGTACTTC	CANSPRTNGNQETRYF
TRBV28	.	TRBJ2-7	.	TGTACCAGCAGTTTAGCGCTGACCTACGAGCAGTACTTC	CTSSLALTYEQYF
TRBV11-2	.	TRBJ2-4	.	TGTGCCAGCAGCTTAAATCTAGGGAGCTCAGCCAAAAGCATTCAGTATTTC	CASSLNLGSSAKSIQYF
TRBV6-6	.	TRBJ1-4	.	TGTACCAGCAGTTACAAGGAGACCGAGGAACTGATTTTT	CTSSYKETEELIF